A selection of T cell receptor beta chains follows, all from one sample in a study of OX40 agonist ivuxolimab in advanced cancers. Generated by immunoSEQ multiplex PCR, the TCRdb table keeps only in-frame clones and is missing some. The table has about 55,000 clones, about 86% seen once. The sample in question was CD4+ or CD8+ T cells sorted from blood, obtained in a trial of the OX40 agonist ivuxolimab. The receptors stem from an adult with an advanced solid tumor such as melanoma, head and neck, liver or kidney cancer. Each CDR3 is given with its conserved first and last residue. D genes are given only for firm matches. Not every row has a clone size; where given, it reads once, few, many or a size class.

v_gene	abundance	j_gene	len	d_gene	CDR3nt	CDR3aa
TRBV19	.	TRBJ1-3	16	.	TGTGCCAGTAGTATGGGCCTGGGGGGCTCTGGAAACACCATATATTTT	CASSMGLGGSGNTIYF
TRBV2	.	TRBJ2-1	13	.	TGTGCCAGCAGTGGGGGGCCCTCGGGGGAGCAGTTCTTC	CASSGGPSGEQFF
TRBV4-1	.	TRBJ2-2	12	.	TGCGCCAGCAGGGACTACACCGGGGAGCTGTTTTTT	CASRDYTGELFF
TRBV15	.	TRBJ2-5	16	.	TGTGCCACCAGCAGAGATAGAGCAGGGGCGGGGGAGACCCAGTACTTC	CATSRDRAGAGETQYF
TRBV4-3	.	TRBJ2-3	18	.	TGCGCCAGCAGCCGACTACCGGCTGTGGGGGGTCTCACAGATACGCAGTATTTT	CASSRLPAVGGLTDTQYF
TRBV19	.	TRBJ1-1	15	TRBD1	TGTGCCAGTAGTTTCGGGGACAGCTCGAACACTGAAGCTTTCTTT	CASSFGDSSNTEAFF
TRBV29-1	.	TRBJ2-2	15	TRBD1	TGCAGCGTTGACACAGGGGGCACGAACACCGGGGAGCTGTTTTTT	CSVDTGGTNTGELFF
TRBV28	.	TRBJ1-1	14	.	TGTGCCAGCAGAACGACATTGAAGTGGGGTGAAGCTTTCTTT	CASRTTLKWGEAFF
TRBV6-5	.	TRBJ1-1	11	TRBD1	TGTGCCAGCAGCTTGACAGGGGTGGTTTTCTTT	CASSLTGVVFF
TRBV7-3	.	TRBJ2-3	14	.	TGTGCCAGCAGCTTCGGGGTCCCTCCAGATACGCAGTATTTT	CASSFGVPPDTQYF
TRBV5-1	once	TRBJ1-4	16	TRBD1	TGCGCCAGCAGCTTGGAACGGGGCAGGGGGGATGAAAAACTGTTTTTT	CASSLERGRGDEKLFF
TRBV7-9	.	TRBJ2-2	13	.	TGTGCCAGCAGCTCCTCGAACACCGGGGAGCTGTTTTTT	CASSSSNTGELFF
TRBV6-6	once	TRBJ2-7	12	.	TGTGCCAGCAGCTCGGACTCGCACGAGCAGTACTTC	CASSSDSHEQYF
TRBV28	.	TRBJ1-2	14	.	TGTGCCAGCAGTTTCCAACGGACCCGGTATGGCTACACCTTC	CASSFQRTRYGYTF
TRBV7-2	.	TRBJ2-1	13	.	TGTGCCAGCAGCTTAGGGGACCGCTGGGCGCAGTTCTTC	CASSLGDRWAQFF
TRBV28	.	TRBJ2-5	14	TRBD2	TGTGCCAGCAGTTTTTCTAAGCGGGGGGAGACCCAGTACTTC	CASSFSKRGETQYF
TRBV6-5	.	TRBJ2-1	13	.	TGTGCCGCGTGGGGGGAGTTGAACAATGAGCAGTTCTTC	CAAWGELNNEQFF
TRBV28	.	TRBJ2-1	13	.	TGTGCCAGCAGGGCCGTACGCTACAATGAGCAGTTCTTC	CASRAVRYNEQFF
TRBV7-9	few	TRBJ1-6	16	.	TGTGCCAGCACCGGGACATCAGGGCCGTATAATTCACCCCTCCACTTT	CASTGTSGPYNSPLHF
TRBV6-1	.	TRBJ2-7	15	.	TGTGCCAGCAGTGAACTAGGGTTAGGCTCCTACGAGCAGTACTTC	CASSELGLGSYEQYF
TRBV7-9	once	TRBJ1-2	16	.	TGTGCCAGCAGCCATTGGCAAGAAGAGGCTTCCTATGGCTACACCTTC	CASSHWQEEASYGYTF
TRBV11-3	.	TRBJ1-1	14	.	TGTGCCAGCAGCTTATCGGGGGGTAACACTGAAGCTTTCTTT	CASSLSGGNTEAFF
TRBV4-3	.	TRBJ2-5	15	TRBD1	TGCGCCAGCAGCCAGGACAGGGGGCAACAAGAGACCCAGTACTTC	CASSQDRGQQETQYF
TRBV27	.	TRBJ1-6	17	.	TGTGCCAGCAGTTTATTCCCCACCCAGGGCGGTTATTCACCCCTCCACTTT	CASSLFPTQGGYSPLHF